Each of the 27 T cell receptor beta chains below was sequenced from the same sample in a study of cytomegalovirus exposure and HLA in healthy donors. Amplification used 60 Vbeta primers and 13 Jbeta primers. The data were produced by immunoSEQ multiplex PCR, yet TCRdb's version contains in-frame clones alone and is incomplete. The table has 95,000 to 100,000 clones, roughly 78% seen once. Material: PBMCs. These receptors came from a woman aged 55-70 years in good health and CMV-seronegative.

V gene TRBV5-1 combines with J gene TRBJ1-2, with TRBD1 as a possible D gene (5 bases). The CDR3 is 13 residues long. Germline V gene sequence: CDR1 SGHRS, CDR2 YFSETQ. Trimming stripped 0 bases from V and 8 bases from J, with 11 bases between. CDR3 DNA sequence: TGCGCCAGCAGCTTGGGCAGGGCTCAGGGCTACACCTTC. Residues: CASSLGRAQGYTF.

CDR3 region: CASRPDRYIGELFF. The DNA for the CDR3 is TGTGCCAGCAGACCGGACAGATACATCGGGGAGCTGTTTTTT. The chain is built from TRBV6-5 and TRBJ2-2; D may be TRBD1 (6 bases). V shed 6 bases and J shed 7 bases, with 15 bases lying between them. CDR3 length: 14 amino acids. The germline gives CDR1 MNHEY, CDR2 SVGAGI.

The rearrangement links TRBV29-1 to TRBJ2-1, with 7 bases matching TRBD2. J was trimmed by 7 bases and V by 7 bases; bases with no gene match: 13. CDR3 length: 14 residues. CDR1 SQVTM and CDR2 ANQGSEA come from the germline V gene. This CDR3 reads CSARLARDVNEQFF. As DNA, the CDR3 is TGCAGCGCCCGACTAGCAAGGGACGTAAATGAGCAGTTCTTC.

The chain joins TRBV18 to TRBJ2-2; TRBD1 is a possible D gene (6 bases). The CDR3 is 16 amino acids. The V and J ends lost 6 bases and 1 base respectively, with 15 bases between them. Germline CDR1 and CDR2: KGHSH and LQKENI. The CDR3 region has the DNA TGTGCCAGCTCTCAGGGGAACGTCTTGAACACCGGGGAGCTGTTTTTT. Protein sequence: CASSQGNVLNTGELFF.

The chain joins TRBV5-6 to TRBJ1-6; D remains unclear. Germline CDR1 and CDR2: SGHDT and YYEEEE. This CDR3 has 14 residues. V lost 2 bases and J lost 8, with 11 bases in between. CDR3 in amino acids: CASSFGSLDSPLHF. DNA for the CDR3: TGTGCCAGCAGCTTTGGCTCCTTGGATTCACCCCTCCACTTT.

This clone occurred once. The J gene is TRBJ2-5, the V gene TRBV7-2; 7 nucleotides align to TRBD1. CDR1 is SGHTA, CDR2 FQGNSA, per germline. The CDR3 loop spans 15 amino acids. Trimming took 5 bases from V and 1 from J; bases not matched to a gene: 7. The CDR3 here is CASSPGQRIQETQYF. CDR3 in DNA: TGTGCCAGCAGCCCGGGACAGCGCATCCAAGAGACCCAGTACTTC.

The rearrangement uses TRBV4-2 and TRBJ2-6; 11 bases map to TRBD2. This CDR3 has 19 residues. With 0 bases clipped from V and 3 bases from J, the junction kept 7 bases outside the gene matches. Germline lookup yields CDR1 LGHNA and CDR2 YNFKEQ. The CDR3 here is CASSQERSGGAGGANVLTF. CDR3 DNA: TGTGCCAGCAGCCAAGAACGTAGCGGGGGGGCCGGTGGGGCCAACGTCCTGACTTTC.

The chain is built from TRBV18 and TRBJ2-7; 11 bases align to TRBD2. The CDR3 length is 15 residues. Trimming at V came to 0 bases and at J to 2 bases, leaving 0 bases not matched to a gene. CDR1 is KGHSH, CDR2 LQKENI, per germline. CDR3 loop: CASSPPSGGAYEQYF. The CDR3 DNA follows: TGTGCCAGCTCACCACCTAGCGGGGGGGCCTACGAGCAGTACTTC. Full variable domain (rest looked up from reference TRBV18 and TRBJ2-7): NAGVMQNPRHLVRRRGQEARLRCSPMKGHSHVYWYRQLPEEGLKFMVYLQKENIIDESGMPKERFSAEFPKEGPSILRIQQVVRGDSAAYFCASSPPSGGAYEQYFGPGTRLTVT.

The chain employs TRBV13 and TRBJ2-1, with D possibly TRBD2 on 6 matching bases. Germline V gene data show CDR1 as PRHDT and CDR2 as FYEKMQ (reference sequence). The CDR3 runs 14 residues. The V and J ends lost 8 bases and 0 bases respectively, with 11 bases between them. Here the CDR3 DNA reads TGTGCCAGCGGTGCTAGCGCCTCCTACAATGAGCAGTTCTTC. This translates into CASGASASYNEQFF.

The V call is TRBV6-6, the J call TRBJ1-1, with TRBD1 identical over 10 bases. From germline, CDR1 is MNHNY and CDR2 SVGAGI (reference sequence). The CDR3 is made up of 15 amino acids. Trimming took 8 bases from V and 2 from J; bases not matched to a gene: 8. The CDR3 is CASLRGQGGNTEAFF. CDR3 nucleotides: TGTGCCAGCCTGCGAGGACAGGGGGGAAACACTGAAGCTTTCTTT.

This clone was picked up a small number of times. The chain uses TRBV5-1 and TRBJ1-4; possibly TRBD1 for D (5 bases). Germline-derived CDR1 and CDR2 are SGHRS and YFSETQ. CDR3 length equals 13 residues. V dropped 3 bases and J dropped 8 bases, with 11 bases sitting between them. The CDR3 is CASSSGFGEKLFF. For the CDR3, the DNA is TGCGCCAGCAGCTCAGGGTTCGGGGAAAAACTGTTTTTT.

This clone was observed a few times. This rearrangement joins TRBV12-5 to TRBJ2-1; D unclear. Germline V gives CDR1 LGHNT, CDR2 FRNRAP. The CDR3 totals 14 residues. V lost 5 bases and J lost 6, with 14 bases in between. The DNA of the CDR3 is TGTGCTAGTGGTCCGATAGCTTCCCGCAATGAGCAGTTCTTC. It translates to CASGPIASRNEQFF.

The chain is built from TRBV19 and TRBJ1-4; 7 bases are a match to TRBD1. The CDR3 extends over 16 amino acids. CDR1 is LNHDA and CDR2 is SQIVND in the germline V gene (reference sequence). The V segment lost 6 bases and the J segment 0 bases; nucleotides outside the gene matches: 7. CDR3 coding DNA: TGTGCCAGTAGCCTGACAGGGACCCCAACTAATGAAAAACTGTTTTTT. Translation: CASSLTGTPTNEKLFF.

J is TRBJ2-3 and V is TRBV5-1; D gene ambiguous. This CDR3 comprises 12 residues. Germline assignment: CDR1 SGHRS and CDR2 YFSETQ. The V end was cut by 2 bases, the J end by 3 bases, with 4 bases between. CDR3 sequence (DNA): TGCGCCAGCAGCTTCTCGACAGATACGCAGTATTTT. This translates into CASSFSTDTQYF. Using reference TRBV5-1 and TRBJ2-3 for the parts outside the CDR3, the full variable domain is KAGVTQTPRYLIKTRGQQVTLSCSPISGHRSVSWYQQTPGQGLQFLFEYFSETQRNKGNFPGRFSGRQFSNSRSEMNVSTLELGDSALYLCASSFSTDTQYFGPGTRLTVL.

The CDR3 loop reads CASKGQGNTEAFF. In nucleotides, the CDR3 is TGCGCCAGTAAGGGACAGGGGAACACTGAAGCTTTCTTT. The chain uses TRBV5-1 and TRBJ1-1, with 9 bases fitting TRBD1. Germline lookup yields CDR1 SGHRS and CDR2 YFSETQ. V shed 8 bases, J shed 1 base, and the junction held 3 bases outside the gene matches. CDR3 size: 13 residues.

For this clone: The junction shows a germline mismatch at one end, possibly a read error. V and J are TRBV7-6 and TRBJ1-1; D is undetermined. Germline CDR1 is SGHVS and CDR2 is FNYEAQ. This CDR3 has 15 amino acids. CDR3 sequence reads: CASSLSEGSNPEAFF. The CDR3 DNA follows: TGTGCCAGCAGCCTTTCAGAGGGTTCGAACCCTGAAGCTTTCTTT.

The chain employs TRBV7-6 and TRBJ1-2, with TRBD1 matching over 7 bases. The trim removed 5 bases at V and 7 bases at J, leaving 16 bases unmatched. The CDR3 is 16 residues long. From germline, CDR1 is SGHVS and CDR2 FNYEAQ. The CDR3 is CASSKDLGTDVGGYTF. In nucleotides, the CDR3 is TGTGCCAGCAGCAAAGACCTCGGGACAGATGTTGGTGGCTACACCTTC.

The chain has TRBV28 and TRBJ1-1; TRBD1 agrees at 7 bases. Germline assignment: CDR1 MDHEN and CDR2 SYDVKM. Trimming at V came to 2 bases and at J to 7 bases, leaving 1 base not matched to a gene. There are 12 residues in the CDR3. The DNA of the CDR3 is TGTGCCAGCAGTTTAGGGGACAGTGAAGCTTTCTTT. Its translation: CASSLGDSEAFF.

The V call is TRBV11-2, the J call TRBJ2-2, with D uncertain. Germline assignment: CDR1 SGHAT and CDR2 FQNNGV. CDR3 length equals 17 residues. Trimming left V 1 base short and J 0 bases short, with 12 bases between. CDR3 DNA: TGTGCCAGCAGCTTAGTCTTGGCCGGAGCGAACACCGGGGAGCTGTTTTTT. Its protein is CASSLVLAGANTGELFF.

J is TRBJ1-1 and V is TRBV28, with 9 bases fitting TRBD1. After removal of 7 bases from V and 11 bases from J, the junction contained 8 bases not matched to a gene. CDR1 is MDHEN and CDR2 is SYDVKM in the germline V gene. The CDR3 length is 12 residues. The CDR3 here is CASNPGTGKAFF. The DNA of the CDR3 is TGTGCCAGCAATCCCGGGACAGGGAAGGCTTTCTTT. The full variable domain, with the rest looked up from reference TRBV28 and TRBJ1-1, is DVKVTQSSRYLVKRTGEKVFLECVQDMDHENMFWYRQDPGLGLRLIYFSYDVKMKEKGDIPEGYSVSREKKERFSLILESASTNQTSMYLCASNPGTGKAFFGQGTRLTVV.

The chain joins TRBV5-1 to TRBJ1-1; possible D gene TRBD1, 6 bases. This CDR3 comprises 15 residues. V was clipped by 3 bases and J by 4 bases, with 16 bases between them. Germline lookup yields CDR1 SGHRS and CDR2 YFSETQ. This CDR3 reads CASSWGGGGGTEAFF. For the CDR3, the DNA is TGCGCCAGCAGCTGGGGGGGCGGGGGCGGCACTGAAGCTTTCTTT.

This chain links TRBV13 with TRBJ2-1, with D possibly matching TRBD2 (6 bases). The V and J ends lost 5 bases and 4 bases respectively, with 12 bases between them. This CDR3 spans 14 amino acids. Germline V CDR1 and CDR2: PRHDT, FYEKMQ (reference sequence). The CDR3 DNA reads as TGTGCCAGCAGCGGCCGGGACTTTTACAATGAGCAGTTCTTC. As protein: CASSGRDFYNEQFF.

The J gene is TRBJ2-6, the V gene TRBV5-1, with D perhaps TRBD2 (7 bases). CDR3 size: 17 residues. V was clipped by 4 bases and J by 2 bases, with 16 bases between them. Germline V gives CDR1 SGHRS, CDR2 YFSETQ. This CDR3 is CASSPRGAETGANVLTF. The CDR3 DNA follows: TGCGCCAGCAGCCCCCGGGGGGCCGAGACTGGGGCCAACGTCCTGACTTTC.

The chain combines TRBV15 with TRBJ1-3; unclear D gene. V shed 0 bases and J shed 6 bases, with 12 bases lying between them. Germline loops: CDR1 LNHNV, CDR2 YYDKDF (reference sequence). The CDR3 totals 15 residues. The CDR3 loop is CATSRDQTYVNTIYF. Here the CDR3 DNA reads TGTGCCACCAGCAGAGATCAGACATACGTAAACACCATATATTTT.

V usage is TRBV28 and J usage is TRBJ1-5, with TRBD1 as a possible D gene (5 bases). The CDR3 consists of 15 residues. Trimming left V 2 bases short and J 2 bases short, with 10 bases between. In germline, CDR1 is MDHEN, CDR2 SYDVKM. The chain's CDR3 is CASSLEGAGNQPQHF. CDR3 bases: TGTGCCAGCAGTTTAGAAGGGGCCGGCAATCAGCCCCAGCATTTT.

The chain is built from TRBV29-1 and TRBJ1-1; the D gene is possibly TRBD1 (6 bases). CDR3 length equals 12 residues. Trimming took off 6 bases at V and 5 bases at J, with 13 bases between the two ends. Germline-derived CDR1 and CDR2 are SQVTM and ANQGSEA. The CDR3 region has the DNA TGCAGCGTCAGGGGAAAGGGGACTGAAGCTTTCTTT. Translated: CSVRGKGTEAFF.

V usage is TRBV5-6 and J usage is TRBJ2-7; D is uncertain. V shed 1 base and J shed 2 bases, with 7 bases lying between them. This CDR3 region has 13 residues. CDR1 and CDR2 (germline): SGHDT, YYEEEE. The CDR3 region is CASSLNTPYEQYF. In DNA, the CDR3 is TGTGCCAGCAGCTTGAACACCCCCTACGAGCAGTACTTC.